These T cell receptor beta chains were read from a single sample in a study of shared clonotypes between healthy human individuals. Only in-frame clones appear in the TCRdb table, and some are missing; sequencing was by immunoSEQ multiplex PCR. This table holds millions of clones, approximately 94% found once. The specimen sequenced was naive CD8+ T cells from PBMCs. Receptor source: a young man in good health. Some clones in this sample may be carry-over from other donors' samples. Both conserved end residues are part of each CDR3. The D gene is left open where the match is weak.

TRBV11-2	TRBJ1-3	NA	CASSLVLASRRAIYF	TGTGCCAGCAGCTTAGTTCTCGCCTCCAGGAGGGCCATATATTTT
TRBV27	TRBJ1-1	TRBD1	CASSPRQGGGDTEAFF	TGTGCCAGCAGTCCCAGACAGGGAGGGGGGGACACTGAAGCTTTCTTT
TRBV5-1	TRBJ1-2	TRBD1	CASSLARDRANYGYTF	TGCGCCAGCAGCTTGGCACGGGACAGGGCCAACTATGGCTACACCTTC
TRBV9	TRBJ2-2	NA	CASSRGRGRFPNTGELFF	TGTGCCAGCTCCAGGGGGCGCGGGAGGTTTCCGAACACCGGGGAGCTGTTTTTT
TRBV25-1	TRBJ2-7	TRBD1	CASSDRGRYEQYF	TGTGCCAGCAGTGACAGGGGGCGGTACGAGCAGTACTTC
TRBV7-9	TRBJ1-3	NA	CASSSFTGNTIYF	TGTGCCAGCAGCTCCTTCACTGGAAACACCATATATTTT
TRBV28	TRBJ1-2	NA	CASSSRGDYGYTF	TGTGCCAGCAGCAGTAGGGGTGACTATGGCTACACCTTC
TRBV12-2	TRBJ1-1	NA	CASRSTPDRVGTEAFF	TGTGCAAGTCGCTCTACCCCGGACAGGGTGGGCACTGAAGCTTTCTTT
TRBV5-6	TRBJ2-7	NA	CASSLLGYEQYF	TGTGCCAGCAGCCTGTTGGGTTACGAGCAGTACTTC
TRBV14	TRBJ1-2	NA	CASSQGGARGYTF	TGTGCCAGCAGCCAAGGGGGGGCGCGTGGCTACACCTTC
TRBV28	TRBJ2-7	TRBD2	CASSLTSGRSYEQYF	TGTGCCAGCAGTTTGACTAGCGGGCGCTCCTACGAGCAGTACTTC